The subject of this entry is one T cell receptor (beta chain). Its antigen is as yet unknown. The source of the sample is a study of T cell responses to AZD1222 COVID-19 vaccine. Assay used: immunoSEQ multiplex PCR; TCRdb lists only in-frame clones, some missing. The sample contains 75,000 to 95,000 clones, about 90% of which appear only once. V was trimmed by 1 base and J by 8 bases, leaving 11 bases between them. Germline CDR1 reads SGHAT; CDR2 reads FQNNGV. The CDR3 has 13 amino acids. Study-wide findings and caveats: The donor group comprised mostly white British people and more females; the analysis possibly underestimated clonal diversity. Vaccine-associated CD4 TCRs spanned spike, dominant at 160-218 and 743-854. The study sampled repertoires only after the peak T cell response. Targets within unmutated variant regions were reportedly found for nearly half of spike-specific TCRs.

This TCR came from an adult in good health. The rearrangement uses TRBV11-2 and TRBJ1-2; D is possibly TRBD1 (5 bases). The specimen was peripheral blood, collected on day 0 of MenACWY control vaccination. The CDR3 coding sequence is TGTGCCAGCAGCTTAGTTGCGGGGGGAGGCTACACCTTC. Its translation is CASSLVAGGGYTF.